This is a list of T cell receptor beta chains from one sample in a study of blood T cell repertoires in COVID-19. The method was immunoSEQ multiplex PCR; TCRdb's version includes in-frame clones alone and lacks a portion of them. The sample includes 300,000 to 350,000 clones, about nine tenths of them seen just once. The sample was peripheral blood. These receptors were obtained from a woman aged 55-70 years with COVID-19, enrolled during active disease. CDR3s include the opening cysteine and the closing phenylalanine or tryptophan. A D gene is named only where the DNA matches it firmly.

j_call | d_call | v_call | cdr3_length | cdr3_aa | cdr3_nt
TRBJ1-5 | . | TRBV2 | 15 | CASSEQRNSNQPQHF | TGTGCCAGCAGCGAGCAGAGAAATAGCAATCAGCCTCAGCATTTT
TRBJ1-5 | TRBD1 | TRBV5-1 | 19 | CASSPGPGQGASGNQPQHF | TGCGCCAGCAGCCCGGGGCCGGGACAGGGGGCATCAGGCAATCAGCCCCAGCATTTT
TRBJ1-1 | TRBD1 | TRBV7-9 | 14 | CASSPQGAIAEAFF | TGTGCCAGCAGCCCGCAGGGGGCAATTGCTGAAGCTTTCTTT
TRBJ2-5 | TRBD2 | TRBV6-5 | 12 | CASRSGVRAQYF | TGTGCCAGCAGGAGCGGGGTCAGGGCCCAGTACTTC
TRBJ1-2 | . | TRBV3-1/TRBV3-2 | 14 | CASSQEIGAYGYTF | TGTGCCAGCAGCCAGGAAATAGGGGCGTATGGCTACACCTTC
TRBJ2-7 | TRBD2 | TRBV6-6 | 15 | CASSYGLAGGYEQYF | TGTGCCAGCAGTTACGGACTAGCGGGGGGGTACGAGCAGTACTTC
TRBJ1-4 | TRBD1 | TRBV7-9 | 19 | CASSSLMGQGARRREKLFF | TGTGCCAGCAGCTCACTAATGGGACAGGGGGCAAGGCGGCGTGAAAAACTGTTTTTT
TRBJ2-5 | . | TRBV27 | 16 | CASSPGLQGIQETQYF | TGTGCCAGCAGCCCGGGGCTCCAGGGGATTCAAGAGACCCAGTACTTC
TRBJ2-3 | TRBD2 | TRBV5-1 | 14 | CASSLAGGLDTQYF | TGCGCCAGCAGCCTAGCGGGGGGGCTTGATACGCAGTATTTT
TRBJ1-5 | . | TRBV5-5 | 14 | CASSLIGGDQPQHF | TGTGCCAGCAGCCTGATCGGAGGGGATCAGCCCCAGCATTTT
TRBJ2-1 | TRBD2 | TRBV7-8 | 14 | CASLRTSGVNEQFF | TGTGCCAGCCTGAGGACTAGCGGGGTCAATGAGCAGTTCTTC
TRBJ2-3 | TRBD2 | TRBV29-1 | 16 | CSVGGLAGGRTDTQYF | TGCAGCGTTGGCGGACTAGCGGGGGGGCGCACAGATACGCAGTATTTT